The 10 T cell receptor beta chains presented below share a single source sample, sequenced in a study of blood T cell repertoires in COVID-19. Clones were sequenced by immunoSEQ multiplex PCR, and TCRdb holds only the in-frame ones, with some missing. Among around 170,000 clones listed, 86% were seen once. The sample consisted of peripheral blood. The receptor set was obtained from a woman in her 30s with active or convalescent COVID-19.

J is TRBJ1-1 and V is TRBV28; D perhaps matches TRBD1 (6 bases). From germline, CDR1 is MDHEN and CDR2 SYDVKM. Deletions cut 4 bases from V and 1 base from J, with 13 bases between. This CDR3 contains 15 residues. CDR3 DNA sequence: TGTGCCAGCAGTTCAATCCGGGACACGAACACTGAAGCTTTCTTT. It encodes CASSSIRDTNTEAFF.

The V and J genes are TRBV4-1 and TRBJ1-2; tentatively, D is TRBD1 (5 bases). The V and J ends lost 1 base and 4 bases respectively, with 25 bases between them. The CDR3 has 19 residues. Germline lookup yields CDR1 MGHRA and CDR2 YSYEKL. In nucleotides, the CDR3 is TGCGCCAGCAGCCAAGCACGTCCAGGGAAAGGGTCTGTTGGCTATGGCTACACCTTC. Amino acid sequence: CASSQARPGKGSVGYGYTF.

The chain recombines TRBV14 with TRBJ1-2, with a weak D call TRBD1 (6 bases). There are 14 residues in the CDR3. The V gene lost 2 bases and the J gene lost 8 bases, with 15 bases spanning the gap. Germline loops: CDR1 SGHDN, CDR2 FVKESK. CDR3: CASSQNPGVEGYTF. CDR3 nucleotides: TGTGCCAGCAGCCAAAACCCAGGGGTAGAGGGCTACACCTTC.

This chain joins TRBV5-1 and TRBJ1-1; D may be TRBD1 (6 bases). Trimming removed 0 bases from V and 11 bases from J, with 14 bases in between. CDR1 and CDR2 (germline): SGHRS, YFSETQ. CDR3 length: 13 residues. For the CDR3, the DNA is TGCGCCAGCAGCTTGGGGCCGGGACAAATTGCTTTCTTT. It translates to CASSLGPGQIAFF.

For this clone: Sequence at one end of the junction differs from germline and may be a read error. The chain employs TRBV18 and TRBJ1-5; 9 bases match TRBD1. In germline, CDR1 is KGHSH, CDR2 LQKENI. This CDR3 comprises 15 residues. CDR3 DNA: TGTGCCAGCTCTCCACAGGGGGCTAGGGGTCAGCCCCAGCATTTT. Amino acids: CASSPQGARGQPQHF.

The rearrangement joins TRBV18 to TRBJ1-6; 7 bases are a match to TRBD1. Germline V gene lookup returns CDR1 KGHSH and CDR2 LQKENI. V lost 3 bases, J lost 6 bases, and 11 bases stayed unmatched. The CDR3 has 17 residues. The CDR3 nucleotides read TGTGCCAGCTCACCTTTACAGGGGACGACTTCTAATTCACCCCTCCACTTT. Translating gives CASSPLQGTTSNSPLHF.

The V call is TRBV2, the J call TRBJ1-2; 9 bases map to TRBD1. The J segment lost 1 base and the V segment lost 6 bases, leaving 12 bases of the junction unmatched. This CDR3 has 17 residues. Germline CDR1 SNHLY, CDR2 FYNNEI. The CDR3 DNA sequence: TGTGCCAGCAGCCGCACCAGGACAGGGGATCTTAACTATGGCTACACCTTC. It is translated as CASSRTRTGDLNYGYTF.

The chain combines TRBV4-1 with TRBJ1-1; D gene uncertain. Trimming shortened V by 3 bases and J by 5 bases, and 10 bases separated the two germline ends. CDR3 length equals 13 residues. Germline V gene sequence: CDR1 MGHRA, CDR2 YSYEKL. The chain's CDR3 is CASSHLGVTEAFF. CDR3 in DNA: TGCGCCAGCAGCCACCTCGGGGTTACTGAAGCTTTCTTT.

This CDR3 is CASSWGTVYEQYF. DNA for the CDR3: TGTGCCAGCAGCTGGGGGACAGTATACGAGCAGTACTTC. The chain employs TRBV11-3 and TRBJ2-7; TRBD1 matches 7 bases. Trimming took 4 bases from V and 4 from J; bases not matched to a gene: 4. There are 13 residues in the CDR3. The germline V gene encodes CDR1 SGHNT and CDR2 YENEEA. The whole variable domain, remainder taken from reference TRBV11-3 and TRBJ2-7, is EAGVVQSPRYKIIEKKQPVAFWCNPISGHNTLYWYLQNLGQGPELLIRYENEEAVDDSQLPKDRFSAERLKGVDSTLKIQPAELGDSAVYLCASSWGTVYEQYFGPGTRLTVT.

The rearrangement uses TRBV7-9 and TRBJ1-1; possible D gene TRBD1, 5 bases. The germline gives CDR1 SEHNR, CDR2 FQNEAQ (reference sequence). With 11 bases removed from V and 2 bases from J, the gap between germline ends came to 21 bases. The CDR3 is 15 residues long. The CDR3 nucleotides are TGTGCCGGGGGTGATCTGGGGGACTCTAACACTGAAGCTTTCTTT. As protein: CAGGDLGDSNTEAFF. Together with reference TRBV7-9 and TRBJ1-1, the CDR3 gives the full variable domain: DTGVSQNPRHKITKRGQNVTFRCDPISEHNRLYWYRQTLGQGPEFLTYFQNEAQLEKSRLLSDRFSAERPKGSFSTLEIQRTEQGDSAMYLCAGGDLGDSNTEAFFGQGTRLTVV.